This T cell receptor (beta chain) stems from a study of identifying expanded T cells in peripheral blood. Only in-frame clones appear in the TCRdb table, and some are missing; sequencing was by immunoSEQ multiplex PCR. The data hold 85,000 to 120,000 clones, with approximately 88% observed a single time. Germline loops: CDR1 LGHNT, CDR2 FRNRAP. J was trimmed by 7 bases and V by 3 bases; bases with no gene match: 2. The CDR3 is 14 residues long. This receptor was taken from a person aged 18 to 70 in good health. The source material was blood. The gene calls are TRBV12-5 and TRBJ1-6; 8 positions agree with TRBD1. The CDR3 protein is CASGFGTGNSPLHF. The CDR3 DNA sequence: TGTGCTAGTGGTTTCGGGACAGGCAATTCACCCCTCCACTTT.